The next 14 T cell receptor beta chains were all read from a single sample in a study of cytomegalovirus exposure and HLA in healthy donors (dated by TCRdb to 2015 to 2018). Library method: the immunoSEQ multiplex PCR assay. For the multiplex PCR, a mixture combining 60 forward primers for TCR Vbeta segments and 13 reverse primers for TCR Jbeta segments was used. TCRdb took this table from immuneACCESS and kept in-frame rearrangements with V and J called. Such tables lack part of the clones; where checked against another copy, unresolved V genes explain under half of the gap, and the rest is unexplained. This sample has 110,000 to 150,000 clones in its table, and 60% to 85% of those were observed once. The ten largest make up around 7% of the sample. The sample was PBMCs. The receptors come from a man in his forties or fifties in good health and CMV-seropositive.

V is TRBV5-5 and J is TRBJ1-5; TRBD1 is a possible D gene (5 bases). From germline, CDR1 is SGHKS and CDR2 YYEKEE (reference sequence). The CDR3 has 17 amino acids. The V end was cut by 4 bases, the J end by 2 bases, with 19 bases between. The CDR3 coding sequence is TGTGCCAGCAGCCCGGAGGGGTTCAGCGGGCGCAATCAGCCCCAGCATTTT. As protein: CASSPEGFSGRNQPQHF.

With regard to this clone: Other DNA sequences in the sample encode the same CDR3. This chain links TRBV5-1 with TRBJ2-1, with D maybe TRBD2 (6 bases). This CDR3 comprises 14 residues. Trimming shortened V by 0 bases and J by 6 bases, and 10 bases separated the two germline ends. Germline V gives CDR1 SGHRS, CDR2 YFSETQ. As DNA, the CDR3 is TGCGCCAGCAGCTTGGCGGGGGTGTCCAATGAGCAGTTCTTC. This codes for CASSLAGVSNEQFF.

The gene calls are TRBV19 and TRBJ1-4; D remains ambiguous. Germline-derived CDR1 and CDR2 are LNHDA and SQIVND (reference sequence). This CDR3 is built from 11 residues. V lost 5 bases, J lost 8 bases, and 6 bases lay in between. Written as DNA, the CDR3 is TGTGCCAGTAGTGCGTGGGAAAAACTGTTTTTT. Protein product: CASSAWEKLFF.

This clone has just one count. The rearrangement links TRBV18 to TRBJ2-2; the D is unclear. This CDR3 spans 15 amino acids. Trimming cost V 1 base and J 3 bases, with 9 bases left between them. CDR1 and CDR2 (germline): KGHSH, LQKENI. The CDR3 sequence is CASSPLSRDTGELFF. DNA of the CDR3: TGTGCCAGCTCACCACTATCACGGGACACCGGGGAGCTGTTTTTT.

This clone has a handful of counts. The identical CDR3 is also encoded by other nucleotide sequences in the sample. The chain is built from TRBV10-3 and TRBJ1-1, with D unresolved. Trimming left V 3 bases short and J 0 bases short, with 5 bases between. CDR3 length: 13 residues. Germline-derived CDR1 and CDR2 are ENHRY and SYGVKD. The CDR3 region has the DNA TGTGCCATCAGTGATCAGGTGAACACTGAAGCTTTCTTT. Protein sequence: CAISDQVNTEAFF.

This sequence joins TRBV2 and TRBJ2-2, with 8 nucleotides matching TRBD1. J lost 6 bases, V lost 8 bases, and 8 bases had no gene match. Germline V gene data show CDR1 as SNHLY and CDR2 as FYNNEI. The CDR3 spans 14 residues. The CDR3 nucleotides read TGTGCCAGCTTGGACAGGGTTTTTGCCGGGGAGCTGTTTTTT. Its translation: CASLDRVFAGELFF.

J is TRBJ2-3 and V is TRBV4-3; no clear D gene. Germline V gene lookup returns CDR1 LGHNA and CDR2 YSLEER. The V gene lost 2 bases and the J gene lost 6 bases, with 9 bases spanning the gap. The CDR3 sequence is 13 residues long. CDR3 nucleotide sequence: TGCGCCAGCAGCCAAACTAACGTTGATACGCAGTATTTT. Its protein is CASSQTNVDTQYF.

The V and J genes are TRBV2 and TRBJ2-5, with 10 positions matching TRBD1. The CDR3 runs to 16 residues. After removal of 5 bases from V and 4 bases from J, the junction contained 10 bases not matched to a gene. Germline V gene data show CDR1 as SNHLY and CDR2 as FYNNEI. Written as DNA, the CDR3 is TGTGCCAGCAGTTCTCGTTCCGGGACAGGGGTAGAGACCCAGTACTTC. Translation gives CASSSRSGTGVETQYF.

This chain links TRBV13 with TRBJ2-5; D gene unclear. The J call is uncertain, as TRBJ2-7 better fits the DNA end. Germline V lookup: CDR1 PRHDT, CDR2 FYEKMQ (reference sequence). The CDR3 has 13 residues. The CDR3 DNA reads as TGTGCCAGCAGCTTATCACCATCCTACGAGCAGTACTTC. Translated, it gives CASSLSPSYEQYF.

This sequence joins TRBV6-5 and TRBJ2-5, with 11 bases lining up with TRBD2. The CDR3 covers 15 residues. With V trimmed by 6 bases and J by 4 bases, 7 bases remained unmatched. From germline, CDR1 is MNHEY and CDR2 SVGAGI. CDR3 coding DNA: TGTGCCAGCAGACGGGTAGCGGGAGGGTCAGAGACCCAGTACTTC. It specifies CASRRVAGGSETQYF.

The chain links TRBV4-3 to TRBJ1-5; 7 bases line up with TRBD1. Germline V gene lookup returns CDR1 LGHNA and CDR2 YSLEER. The CDR3 length is 14 residues. The ends lost 2 bases at V and 7 bases at J; junction bases unmatched: 5. CDR3 amino acids: CASSQRTGTQPQHF. The CDR3 bases are TGCGCCAGCAGCCAAAGGACAGGCACCCAGCCCCAGCATTTT.

A few counts support this clone. The chain uses TRBV28 and TRBJ2-5; 12 nucleotides line up with TRBD2. Germline CDR1 MDHEN, CDR2 SYDVKM. The CDR3 runs to 19 residues. Trimming took 3 bases from V and 6 from J; bases not matched to a gene: 17. The CDR3 DNA is TGTGCCAGCAGTTTCTATATGGCAACTAGCGGGGGGTTGGAGAAGACCCAGTACTTC. Encoded protein: CASSFYMATSGGLEKTQYF.

The chain is built from TRBV20-1 and TRBJ2-5, with D hard to call. V was cut by 5 bases and J by 2 bases, with 3 bases left in between. The CDR3 extends over 10 amino acids. Germline V gene lookup returns CDR1 DFQATT and CDR2 SNEGSKA (reference sequence). The CDR3 spells CSALQETQYF. CDR3 sequence (DNA): TGCAGTGCTCTTCAAGAGACCCAGTACTTC.

This chain connects TRBV6-6 to TRBJ1-1; TRBD1 is a possible D gene (6 bases). V was clipped by 5 bases and J by 5 bases, with 18 bases between them. Germline CDR1 is MNHNY and CDR2 is SVGAGI (reference sequence). There are 15 residues in the CDR3. The CDR3 DNA is TGTGCCAGCAGTCACCTCGGAACAGGGTCAACTGAAGCTTTCTTT. Protein sequence: CASSHLGTGSTEAFF.